This T cell receptor beta chain was documented in a study of blood T cells in healthy people across ages. The study, taken as a whole, reports: Naive T cell percentage and TCR beta diversity correlated strongly. In long-lived donors, naive CD4+ cell counts and diversity exceeded those of aged donors.

The second PCR ran about 6 to 11 cycles with a sample-barcoded 5' primer and J-beta primers. Samples each returned at least 2.5 million CDR3-containing paired-end reads. TCRdb independently ran MiXCR on the 5' RACE reads; one entry per CDR3 protein. The table includes about 1.7 million distinct CDR3 sequences, under 30% detected once. This clonotype was recorded only once. Its target is unknown. Germline V gene sequence: CDR1 MNHNY, CDR2 SVGAGI (reference sequence). Germline trimming cut 7 bases from V and 2 bases from J; bases unmatched to any gene: 7. CDR3 length: 15 residues. The receptor's source is a woman in her twenties or thirties in good health. Material: blood. The rearrangement joins TRBV6-6 to TRBJ1-3; 8 nucleotides match TRBD1. This CDR3 reads CASTLDRETGNTIYF. The CDR3 region has the DNA TGTGCCAGCACTTTGGACAGGGAAACTGGAAACACCATATATTTT.